This T cell receptor beta chain was retrieved from a study of PD-1 blockade in classical Hodgkin lymphoma. The study, taken as a whole, reports: Baseline TCR diversity was reportedly lower in newly diagnosed patients than healthy donors.

This clone has just one count. Its antigen is unidentified. The trim removed 2 bases at V and 4 bases at J, leaving 6 bases unmatched. Germline V gives CDR1 MNHNY, CDR2 SVGAGI (reference sequence). This CDR3 region has 16 residues. The protocol was immunoSEQ multiplex PCR, while the TCRdb copy is restricted to in-frame clones and leaves out a portion. Of approximately 61,000 clones listed, around nine tenths are singletons. Time point specified: cycle 4 day 1 (C4D1), after around six weeks of nivolumab. All the patients suffered relapse after autologous stem cell transplantation, and brentuximab vedotin exposure differed.

Sequencing used peripheral blood mononuclear cells (PBMCs), obtained before the fourth cycle of nivolumab. This chain links TRBV6-6 with TRBJ2-2; TRBD1 aligns across 8 bases. The origin of this receptor is a human donor with classical Hodgkin lymphoma. As DNA, the CDR3 is TGTGCCAGCAGTTACCTCCAGGGGGCCGGCACCGGGGAGCTGTTTTTT. Protein sequence: CASSYLQGAGTGELFF.